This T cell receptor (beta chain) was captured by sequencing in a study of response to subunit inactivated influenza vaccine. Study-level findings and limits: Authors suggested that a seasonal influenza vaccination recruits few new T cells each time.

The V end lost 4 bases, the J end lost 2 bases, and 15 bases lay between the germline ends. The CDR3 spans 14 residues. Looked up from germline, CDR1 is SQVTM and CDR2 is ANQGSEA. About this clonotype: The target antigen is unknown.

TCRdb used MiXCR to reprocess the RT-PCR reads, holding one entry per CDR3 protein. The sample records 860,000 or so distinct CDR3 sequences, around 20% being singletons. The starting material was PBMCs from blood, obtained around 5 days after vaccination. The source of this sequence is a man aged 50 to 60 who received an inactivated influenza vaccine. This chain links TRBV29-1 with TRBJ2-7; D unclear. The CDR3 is CSVGRVSTTYEQYF. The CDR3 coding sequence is TGCAGCGTTGGAAGGGTTTCCACAACCTACGAGCAGTACTTC.